These T cell receptor beta chains were read from a single sample in a study of spatial heterogeneity in lung cancer. TCRdb processed the 5' RACE reads anew with MiXCR; each CDR3 protein has one entry. The repertoire holds around 4,800 distinct CDR3 sequences, with about 6.3% as singletons. Sequenced material: lung tumor tissue, taken at surgery. The receptor source for this set is a male donor with early-stage non-small cell lung cancer. Each CDR3 is given with its conserved first and last residue. Fields, in order: D gene, J gene, clone size, V gene, CDR3 protein, CDR3 DNA. D genes are given only for firm matches. Size is omitted from some rows. Given values are once, few, many or a class for expanded clones.

D gene: -
J gene: TRBJ1-5
clone size: many
V gene: TRBV28
CDR3 protein: CASTLWGSGANQPQHF
CDR3 DNA: TGTGCCAGCACCCTATGGGGCTCGGGGGCCAATCAGCCCCAGCATTTT

D gene: TRBD1
J gene: TRBJ1-4
clone size: medium-sized
V gene: TRBV6-1
CDR3 protein: CASSEFEGAGEKLFF
CDR3 DNA: TGTGCCAGCAGTGAATTCGAGGGGGCCGGTGAAAAACTGTTTTTT

D gene: -
J gene: TRBJ2-2
clone size: many
V gene: TRBV5-8
CDR3 protein: CASRQARNTGELFF
CDR3 DNA: TGTGCCAGCAGACAGGCCAGGAACACCGGGGAGCTGTTTTTT

D gene: TRBD2
J gene: TRBJ2-3
clone size: many
V gene: TRBV20-1
CDR3 protein: CSASRLAGSPDTQYF
CDR3 DNA: TGCAGTGCTAGCCGACTAGCGGGAAGTCCAGATACGCAGTATTTT

D gene: TRBD2
J gene: TRBJ2-5
clone size: many
V gene: TRBV6-5
CDR3 protein: CASSRTSGGGNQETQYF
CDR3 DNA: TGTGCCAGCAGTCGGACTAGCGGGGGCGGGAACCAAGAGACCCAGTACTTC

D gene: -
J gene: TRBJ2-5
clone size: many
V gene: TRBV7-9
CDR3 protein: CASSPPIVSPQETQYF
CDR3 DNA: TGTGCCAGCAGCCCTCCAATTGTATCCCCCCAAGAGACCCAGTACTTC

D gene: TRBD1
J gene: TRBJ1-6
clone size: many
V gene: TRBV6-2/TRBV6-3
CDR3 protein: CASSKSGGAGNSPLHF
CDR3 DNA: TGTGCCAGCAGTAAATCAGGGGGCGCCGGGAATTCACCCCTCCACTTT

D gene: -
J gene: TRBJ1-2
clone size: many
V gene: TRBV2
CDR3 protein: CASGVVGYGYTF
CDR3 DNA: TGTGCCAGCGGAGTGGTCGGGTATGGCTACACCTTC

D gene: -
J gene: TRBJ1-1
clone size: many
V gene: TRBV20-1
CDR3 protein: CSAPKLDGAGGEAFF
CDR3 DNA: TGCAGTGCTCCGAAACTCGACGGAGCCGGGGGTGAAGCTTTCTTT

D gene: TRBD1
J gene: TRBJ2-1
clone size: many
V gene: TRBV29-1
CDR3 protein: CSVGRGQGLHEQFF
CDR3 DNA: TGCAGCGTTGGGCGGGGACAGGGGTTGCATGAGCAGTTCTTC

D gene: -
J gene: TRBJ2-7
clone size: medium-sized
V gene: TRBV10-2
CDR3 protein: CASSRVAEAYEQYF
CDR3 DNA: TGCGCCAGTAGTCGGGTAGCGGAGGCCTACGAGCAGTACTTC

D gene: TRBD1
J gene: TRBJ1-2
clone size: few
V gene: TRBV20-1
CDR3 protein: CSAGQAHGYTF
CDR3 DNA: TGCAGTGCCGGACAGGCCCATGGCTACACCTTC

D gene: -
J gene: TRBJ1-5
clone size: many
V gene: TRBV28
CDR3 protein: CASSLTGRGGSNQPQHF
CDR3 DNA: TGTGCCAGCAGTTTAACCGGCCGAGGGGGAAGCAATCAGCCCCAGCATTTT

D gene: -
J gene: TRBJ2-2
clone size: many
V gene: TRBV5-1
CDR3 protein: CASSFGANTGELFF
CDR3 DNA: TGCGCCAGCAGCTTCGGGGCGAACACCGGGGAGCTGTTTTTT

D gene: -
J gene: TRBJ1-5
clone size: many
V gene: TRBV2
CDR3 protein: CASTPGRYQPQHF
CDR3 DNA: TGTGCCAGCACCCCCGGGAGATATCAGCCCCAGCATTTT

D gene: -
J gene: TRBJ2-3
clone size: medium-sized
V gene: TRBV6-2/TRBV6-3
CDR3 protein: CASSTRTSKSDTQYF
CDR3 DNA: TGTGCCAGCAGTACAAGGACGAGTAAATCAGATACGCAGTATTTT

D gene: -
J gene: TRBJ2-7
clone size: -
V gene: TRBV6-2/TRBV6-3
CDR3 protein: CASSYSWSYEQYF
CDR3 DNA: TGTGCCAGCAGTTACTCGTGGTCCTACGAGCAGTACTTC

D gene: -
J gene: TRBJ1-1
clone size: many
V gene: TRBV5-4
CDR3 protein: CASSWDLRSGTEAFF
CDR3 DNA: TGTGCCAGCAGCTGGGACCTTCGATCTGGCACTGAAGCTTTCTTT

D gene: TRBD2
J gene: TRBJ2-7
clone size: many
V gene: TRBV18
CDR3 protein: CASSPVRAGAYEQYF
CDR3 DNA: TGTGCCAGCTCACCGGTTCGCGCGGGGGCCTACGAGCAGTACTTC

D gene: -
J gene: TRBJ2-7
clone size: many
V gene: TRBV4-2
CDR3 protein: CASSQRDGSSYEQYF
CDR3 DNA: TGTGCCAGCAGCCAACGGGACGGCAGCTCCTACGAGCAGTACTTC

D gene: -
J gene: TRBJ1-6
clone size: -
V gene: TRBV5-1
CDR3 protein: CASSLVAGSSPLHF
CDR3 DNA: TGCGCCAGCAGCTTAGTGGCAGGGAGTTCACCCCTCCACTTT

D gene: -
J gene: TRBJ2-7
clone size: medium-sized
V gene: TRBV5-1
CDR3 protein: CASSLGGIGREQYF
CDR3 DNA: TGCGCCAGCAGCTTGGGAGGAATAGGGAGGGAGCAGTACTTC

D gene: -
J gene: TRBJ1-1
clone size: many
V gene: TRBV29-1
CDR3 protein: CSVEETPGVTEAFF
CDR3 DNA: TGCAGCGTTGAAGAGACACCTGGAGTCACTGAAGCTTTCTTT

D gene: TRBD1
J gene: TRBJ2-7
clone size: many
V gene: TRBV6-2/TRBV6-3
CDR3 protein: CASNWGQAYYEQYF
CDR3 DNA: TGTGCCAGCAATTGGGGACAGGCCTACTACGAGCAGTACTTC

D gene: -
J gene: TRBJ2-5
clone size: many
V gene: TRBV6-1
CDR3 protein: CASSPDRRGETQYF
CDR3 DNA: TGTGCCAGCAGTCCGGACAGGAGGGGAGAGACCCAGTACTTC

D gene: -
J gene: TRBJ1-1
clone size: many
V gene: TRBV7-9
CDR3 protein: CASSWRGNTEAFF
CDR3 DNA: TGTGCCAGCAGCTGGAGGGGGAACACTGAAGCTTTCTTT

D gene: -
J gene: TRBJ2-2
clone size: -
V gene: TRBV6-5
CDR3 protein: CASSYLKTGELFF
CDR3 DNA: TGTGCCAGCAGTTACTTGAAGACCGGGGAGCTGTTTTTT

D gene: -
J gene: TRBJ1-1
clone size: many
V gene: TRBV29-1
CDR3 protein: CSVRQGAGLNTEAFF
CDR3 DNA: TGCAGCGTCCGGCAAGGGGCTGGTTTGAACACTGAAGCTTTCTTT

D gene: -
J gene: TRBJ1-1
clone size: many
V gene: TRBV4-2
CDR3 protein: CASSSDGGLEAFF
CDR3 DNA: TGTGCCAGCAGCTCGGACGGGGGATTAGAAGCTTTCTTT

D gene: TRBD1
J gene: TRBJ2-7
clone size: few
V gene: TRBV20-1
CDR3 protein: CSAETGGTYEQYF
CDR3 DNA: TGCAGTGCTGAGACAGGGGGCACCTACGAGCAGTACTTC

D gene: -
J gene: TRBJ2-5
clone size: many
V gene: TRBV7-8
CDR3 protein: CASSPLGRRQETQYF
CDR3 DNA: TGTGCCAGCTCCCCGTTAGGACGCCGCCAAGAGACCCAGTACTTC

D gene: -
J gene: TRBJ2-3
clone size: -
V gene: TRBV4-2
CDR3 protein: CASSQESGGLTLPYF
CDR3 DNA: TGTGCCAGCAGCCAGGAAAGCGGTGGACTGACGCTTCCGTATTTT

D gene: TRBD1
J gene: TRBJ2-4
clone size: many
V gene: TRBV5-1
CDR3 protein: CASSVRQGIGKNIQYF
CDR3 DNA: TGCGCCAGCAGCGTCCGACAGGGAATCGGCAAAAACATTCAGTACTTC

D gene: TRBD1
J gene: TRBJ2-6
clone size: many
V gene: TRBV20-1
CDR3 protein: CSARRGRQGAPGANVLTF
CDR3 DNA: TGCAGTGCTAGACGAGGTCGACAGGGGGCCCCTGGGGCCAACGTCCTGACTTTC

D gene: -
J gene: TRBJ2-5
clone size: many
V gene: TRBV10-3
CDR3 protein: CAISDSRGQETQYF
CDR3 DNA: TGTGCCATCAGTGACTCTAGGGGGCAAGAGACCCAGTACTTC

D gene: -
J gene: TRBJ1-3
clone size: many
V gene: TRBV28
CDR3 protein: CASSDQTALWRGNTIYF
CDR3 DNA: TGTGCCAGCAGCGACCAGACGGCCCTCTGGAGGGGAAACACCATATATTTT

D gene: TRBD1
J gene: TRBJ2-5
clone size: many
V gene: TRBV28
CDR3 protein: CASSLSRQGGETQYF
CDR3 DNA: TGTGCCAGCAGTCTTTCTCGACAGGGGGGAGAGACCCAGTACTTC

D gene: -
J gene: TRBJ2-5
clone size: many
V gene: TRBV6-5
CDR3 protein: CASSPDWTEETQYF
CDR3 DNA: TGTGCCAGCAGTCCAGACTGGACGGAGGAGACCCAGTACTTC

D gene: TRBD1
J gene: TRBJ2-6
clone size: many
V gene: TRBV18
CDR3 protein: CASSAQQGAGANVLTF
CDR3 DNA: TGTGCCAGCTCAGCGCAACAGGGGGCTGGGGCCAACGTCCTGACTTTC

D gene: TRBD1
J gene: TRBJ1-2
clone size: many
V gene: TRBV5-1
CDR3 protein: CASSWTGTGSGYTF
CDR3 DNA: TGCGCCAGCAGCTGGACCGGGACAGGGTCGGGCTACACCTTC

D gene: -
J gene: TRBJ1-1
clone size: many
V gene: TRBV28
CDR3 protein: CASLGGGDTEAFF
CDR3 DNA: TGTGCCAGCTTGGGAGGGGGGGACACTGAAGCTTTCTTT

D gene: TRBD2
J gene: TRBJ2-1
clone size: -
V gene: TRBV29-1
CDR3 protein: CSVDLTSGVYEQFF
CDR3 DNA: TGCAGCGTTGACCTGACTAGCGGGGTATATGAGCAGTTCTTC

D gene: -
J gene: TRBJ2-2
clone size: many
V gene: TRBV5-1
CDR3 protein: CASSPGTANTGELFF
CDR3 DNA: TGCGCCAGCAGCCCCGGGACGGCGAACACCGGGGAGCTGTTTTTT

D gene: -
J gene: TRBJ1-5
clone size: many
V gene: TRBV5-1
CDR3 protein: CASSLYGGQPQHF
CDR3 DNA: TGCGCCAGCAGCCTCTACGGGGGGCAGCCCCAGCATTTT

D gene: TRBD1
J gene: TRBJ1-2
clone size: many
V gene: TRBV29-1
CDR3 protein: CSVVTGTGDGYTF
CDR3 DNA: TGCAGCGTCGTCACCGGGACAGGGGATGGCTACACCTTC